One and the same sample provided the 27 T cell receptor beta chains below, sequenced in a study of blood T cell repertoires in COVID-19. Repertoires were generated with immunoSEQ multiplex PCR, while TCRdb's copy carries only in-frame clones and drops some. Of fewer than 450,000 clones in the sample, approximately 90% are singletons; the top ten hold more than 1%. Input material: PBMCs or T cells enriched from blood (not recorded which). The receptors shown here come from a woman under 30 who had recovered from COVID-19.

V is TRBV6-5 and J is TRBJ1-6; D uncertain. This CDR3 contains 16 residues. V was pared by 0 bases and J by 8 bases, with 14 bases between. The germline V gene has CDR1 MNHEY and CDR2 SVGAGI. The CDR3 DNA reads TGTGCCAGCAGTTACTCGTCAGGCAGGAGGGATTCACCCCTCCACTTT. It yields the protein CASSYSSGRRDSPLHF.

The rearrangement joins TRBV5-8 to TRBJ1-4; no reliable D call. The germline CDR1 and CDR2 sequences are SGHTS and YDEGEE. Between the trimmed V and J ends, which lost 0 bases and 8 bases, there was a span of 14 bases. The length of the CDR3 is 15 residues. The CDR3 DNA reads as TGTGCCAGCAGCTTGGGTGGCGGAGGAGTAGAAAAACTGTTTTTT. It specifies CASSLGGGGVEKLFF.

This clone was picked up one time. The chain recombines TRBV9 with TRBJ1-1; 7 positions match TRBD1. The CDR3 runs 12 residues. V shed 0 bases and J 11 bases; nucleotides not matched to a gene: 4. Germline V gene sequence: CDR1 SGDLS, CDR2 YYNGEE. The CDR3, as DNA: TGTGCCAGCAGCGTAGGAGGGGGCAAGGCTTTCTTT. It is translated as CASSVGGGKAFF.

The CDR3 DNA follows: TGCGCCAGCAGCCAGTACGGGGGGGCCCAAGAGACCCAGTACTTC. Translated: CASSQYGGAQETQYF. This sequence joins TRBV4-1 and TRBJ2-5; 8 bases map to TRBD2. Per the germline V gene, CDR1 is MGHRA and CDR2 is YSYEKL. Losses at the gene ends were 3 bases for V and 1 base for J; bases not matched to a gene: 4. The CDR3 has 15 residues.

The J gene is TRBJ2-6, the V gene TRBV6-6, with 8 bases identical to TRBD1. Germline loops: CDR1 MNHNY, CDR2 SVGAGI (reference sequence). The trim removed 5 bases at V and 0 bases at J, leaving 0 bases unmatched. The CDR3 is 15 amino acids. CDR3 protein: CASSTGGSGANVLTF. For the CDR3, the DNA is TGTGCCAGCAGTACAGGGGGCTCTGGGGCCAACGTCCTGACTTTC.

V and J are TRBV7-9 and TRBJ1-2; 8 nucleotides line up with TRBD1. With 6 bases clipped from V and 5 bases from J, the junction kept 2 bases outside the gene matches. The CDR3 consists of 12 residues. CDR1 is SEHNR, CDR2 FQNEAQ, per germline (reference sequence). The CDR3 region is CASRTGVYGYTF. CDR3 DNA sequence: TGTGCCAGCAGGACAGGGGTTTATGGCTACACCTTC.

This chain connects TRBV3-1 (or the pseudogene TRBV3-2) to TRBJ1-6, with 7 bases lining up with TRBD1. The germline V gene encodes CDR1 LGHDT and CDR2 YNNKEL (reference sequence). V lost 6 bases and J lost 5; bases outside the gene matches: 4. CDR3 length: 14 amino acids. The CDR3 protein is CASRQGSNNSPLHF. CDR3 DNA: TGTGCCAGCAGACAGGGGTCTAATAATTCACCCCTCCACTTT.

The chain uses TRBV28 and TRBJ2-1; D might be TRBD1 (6 bases). The CDR3 covers 16 residues. Germline CDR1 MDHEN, CDR2 SYDVKM. Trimming left V 4 bases short and J 6 bases short, with 19 bases between. The CDR3: CASSSPGTFKSNEQFF. DNA for the CDR3: TGTGCCAGCAGTTCTCCCGGGACATTCAAGTCCAATGAGCAGTTCTTC.

This chain uses TRBV2 with TRBJ2-6; perhaps TRBD2 as D (5 bases). The CDR3 sequence is 15 residues long. Germline values: CDR1 SNHLY, CDR2 FYNNEI. Trimming removed 6 bases at V and 2 bases at J, with 11 bases between. CDR3 sequence (DNA): TGTGCCAGCAGCGTAGACGGGACTGGGGCCAACGTCCTGACTTTC. Its translation is CASSVDGTGANVLTF.

J is TRBJ1-5 and V is TRBV19; 7 bases are shared with TRBD1. The CDR3 is 16 residues long. CDR1 and CDR2 from the germline V gene are LNHDA and SQIVND (reference sequence). V shed 1 base, J shed 1 base, and the junction held 4 bases outside the gene matches. The CDR3 loop is CASSIGPGGSNQPQHF. In nucleotides, the CDR3 is TGTGCCAGTAGTATAGGGCCAGGGGGAAGCAATCAGCCCCAGCATTTT.

This chain connects TRBV10-2 to TRBJ2-4; D is possibly TRBD2 (5 bases). Looked up from germline, CDR1 is WSHSY and CDR2 is SAAADI. Trimming cost V 2 bases and J 7 bases, with 18 bases left between them. This CDR3 is 16 amino acids long. CDR3 sequence (DNA): TGCGCCAGCAGTGAGACTCAGGAGGCTGGAACGAACATTCAGTACTTC. Protein: CASSETQEAGTNIQYF.

The chain has TRBV4-1 and TRBJ2-3; D is possibly TRBD2 (6 bases). V was shortened by 2 bases and J by 4 bases, with 13 bases between the two germline ends. This CDR3 is built from 15 residues. CDR1 is MGHRA, CDR2 YSYEKL, per germline. The CDR3, as DNA: TGCGCCAGCAGCCAAACGCGGGGCGTGGCAGATACGCAGTATTTT. Protein sequence: CASSQTRGVADTQYF.

The rearrangement links TRBV27 to TRBJ2-3, with D possibly TRBD2 on 5 matching bases. CDR1 MNHEY and CDR2 SMNVEV come from the germline V gene (reference sequence). The CDR3 totals 14 residues. The V and J ends lost 3 bases and 2 bases respectively, with 9 bases between them. The CDR3 DNA is TGTGCCAGCAGTTTTATCGGGGACACAGATACGCAGTATTTT. Its protein is CASSFIGDTDTQYF.

The J gene is TRBJ2-1, the V gene TRBV4-3; maybe TRBD1 (5 bases). The V gene's germline CDR1 is LGHNA and CDR2 YSLEER. V lost 3 bases and J lost 2, with 17 bases in between. The CDR3 is 17 amino acids. The CDR3 DNA sequence: TGCGCCAGCAGCCATGACCCCCCAGGGCAAGCCTACAATGAGCAGTTCTTC. It yields the protein CASSHDPPGQAYNEQFF.

This sequence joins TRBV18 and TRBJ1-2; D remains ambiguous. The germline V and J ends were trimmed by 2 bases and 0 bases, with 4 bases remaining between them. The CDR3 is 13 amino acids. Germline assignment: CDR1 KGHSH and CDR2 LQKENI. CDR3 nucleotides: TGTGCCAGCTCACCAGACTCTAACTATGGCTACACCTTC. Translating it yields CASSPDSNYGYTF.

V is TRBV5-1 and J is TRBJ1-6; TRBD1 matches at 8 bases. CDR1 is SGHRS, CDR2 YFSETQ, per germline. This CDR3 is 16 amino acids long. J was trimmed by 13 bases and V by 0 bases; bases with no gene match: 12. The CDR3 here is CASSLGEGQGSLPLHF. The CDR3 DNA follows: TGCGCCAGCAGCTTGGGGGAAGGACAGGGTAGTCTGCCCCTCCACTTT.

The chain is built from TRBV6-5 and TRBJ1-3, with D possibly matching TRBD1 (6 bases). Germline lookup yields CDR1 MNHEY and CDR2 SVGAGI. Trimming shortened V by 4 bases and J by 4 bases, and 11 bases separated the two germline ends. The CDR3 spans 14 residues. The CDR3 region has the DNA TGTGCCAGCAGTTCCAGGGGAACCGGAAACACCATATATTTT. This translates into CASSSRGTGNTIYF.

J is TRBJ1-1 and V is TRBV30, with D uncertain. Trimming removed 5 bases from V and 3 bases from J, with 13 bases in between. The CDR3 is 13 residues long. Germline CDR1 is GTSNPN and CDR2 is SVGIG (reference sequence). Here the CDR3 DNA reads TGTGCCTGGGGGAGAATGGCGGACACTGAAGCTTTCTTT. Amino acids: CAWGRMADTEAFF.

The chain joins TRBV25-1 to TRBJ1-4; TRBD1 matches at 9 bases. Looked up from germline, CDR1 is MGHDK and CDR2 is SYGVNS. With 6 bases clipped from V and 8 bases from J, the junction kept 4 bases outside the gene matches. CDR3 length equals 13 residues. The CDR3 loop reads CASRDRGMEKLFF. CDR3 sequence (DNA): TGTGCCAGCAGAGACAGGGGGATGGAAAAACTGTTTTTT.

The gene calls are TRBV18 and TRBJ2-7; D possibly corresponds to TRBD1 (5 bases). The CDR3 has 14 amino acids. V was clipped by 0 bases and J by 2 bases, with 8 bases between them. The germline V gene encodes CDR1 KGHSH and CDR2 LQKENI. CDR3 DNA sequence: TGTGCCAGCTCACCACCCTCACAGGCCTACGAGCAGTACTTC. Protein product: CASSPPSQAYEQYF.

The V and J genes are TRBV9 and TRBJ2-1, with 10 bases matching TRBD2. The CDR3 covers 18 residues. The germline CDR1 and CDR2 sequences are SGDLS and YYNGEE. The V segment lost 3 bases and the J segment 2 bases; nucleotides outside the gene matches: 11. The chain's CDR3 is CASSGFSGGPLPYNEQFF. The CDR3 DNA is TGTGCCAGCAGCGGATTTAGCGGGGGGCCACTCCCCTACAATGAGCAGTTCTTC. Supplemented by reference TRBV9 and TRBJ2-1, the full variable domain reads DSGVTQTPKHLITATGQRVTLRCSPRSGDLSVYWYQQSLDQGLQFLIQYYNGEERAKGNILERFSAQQFPDLHSELNLSSLELGDSALYFCASSGFSGGPLPYNEQFFGPGTRLTVL.

This clone has a single count. The chain employs TRBV9 and TRBJ2-7; weak D call: TRBD2 (6 bases). CDR1 SGDLS and CDR2 YYNGEE come from the germline V gene. The V and J ends lost 0 bases and 3 bases respectively, with 13 bases between them. This CDR3 has 15 amino acids. The CDR3 nucleotides are TGTGCCAGCAGCGTAGGGGCTAGCGAGAGCTACGAGCAGTACTTC. Encoded protein: CASSVGASESYEQYF.

J is TRBJ2-7 and V is TRBV6-2 or TRBV6-3; a possible D gene is TRBD1 (7 bases). Trimming cost V 2 bases and J 5 bases, with 16 bases left between them. The CDR3 loop spans 15 amino acids. Germline assignment: CDR1 MNHEY and CDR2 SVGEGT. The CDR3: CASSYGAGGYHEQYF. As DNA, the CDR3 is TGTGCCAGCAGTTACGGGGCAGGGGGGTACCACGAGCAGTACTTC.

The rearrangement uses TRBV10-1 and TRBJ1-1, with 7 bases fitting TRBD1. Per germline, CDR1 WNHNN and CDR2 SYGVQD (reference sequence). The V segment lost 4 bases and the J segment 7 bases; nucleotides outside the gene matches: 0. The CDR3 loop spans 11 amino acids. CDR3 nucleotides: TGCGCCAGCAGTGCAGGGGGTGAAGCTTTCTTT. Amino acids: CASSAGGEAFF.

This clone was seen once. V and J are TRBV29-1 and TRBJ2-5, with D unresolved. V lost 2 bases and J lost 0, with 7 bases in between. Germline V gives CDR1 SQVTM, CDR2 ANQGSEA. CDR3 length: 13 residues. CDR3 nucleotides: TGCAGCGTTGAATCACGGTACCAAGAGACCCAGTACTTC. Its protein is CSVESRYQETQYF. The full variable domain, its missing parts supplied by reference TRBV29-1 and TRBJ2-5, is SAVISQKPSRDICQRGTSLTIQCQVDSQVTMMFWYRQQPGQSLTLIATANQGSEATYESGFVIDKFPISRPNLTFSTLTVSNMSPEDSSIYLCSVESRYQETQYFGPGTRLLVL.

The rearrangement links TRBV19 to TRBJ2-4; 7 bases agree with TRBD2. Germline V gene lookup returns CDR1 LNHDA and CDR2 SQIVND (reference sequence). Unmatched junction bases numbered 2, after V lost 6 bases and J lost 0 bases. The CDR3 has 14 residues. CDR3 sequence reads: CASSGGIAKNIQYF. CDR3 in DNA: TGTGCCAGTAGCGGGGGGATAGCCAAAAACATTCAGTACTTC.

V is TRBV7-9 and J is TRBJ1-6; 7 nucleotides agree with TRBD1. Germline-derived CDR1 and CDR2 are SEHNR and FQNEAQ (reference sequence). The trim removed 1 base at V and 6 bases at J, leaving 3 bases unmatched. The length of the CDR3 is 15 residues. CDR3 protein: CASSLGTGANSPLHF. The CDR3 nucleotides are TGTGCCAGCAGCTTAGGGACAGGCGCTAATTCACCCCTCCACTTT.